A single sample is the source of the 20 T cell receptor beta chains below, sequenced in a study of vaccination and CD4 T cells after COVID-19. Sequence data for DNA of cultured CD4+ T cells were generated by the Oncomine TCR Beta short-read assay. One entry per CDR3 protein, called by TCRdb with MiXCR from the PCR reads. The repertoire holds approximately 11,000 distinct CDR3 sequences, about 28% seen once, with more than 7% in the top ten. Their target antigens are unknown. Documented treatment: roughly 11-day PBMC culture with coronavirus spike peptide pools or control peptides (ViraFEST assay). The sample was CD4+ T cells from blood, cultured in vitro. The receptors here all came from a human donor who had recovered from COVID-19.

The V gene is TRBV7-9, the J gene TRBJ2-2; no clear D. V shed 2 bases and J shed 4 bases, with 5 bases lying between them. CDR1 is SEHNR, CDR2 FQNEAQ, per germline (reference sequence). CDR3 length: 13 amino acids. The CDR3 nucleotides read TGTGCCAGCAGCTTAAAGGGCACCGGGGAGCTGTTTTTT. Translation: CASSLKGTGELFF.

This chain uses TRBV7-3 with TRBJ2-3; 7 nucleotides align to TRBD2. From germline, CDR1 is SGHTA and CDR2 FQGTGA. The CDR3 spans 14 residues. V shed 2 bases, J shed 6 bases, and the junction held 5 bases outside the gene matches. The CDR3 spells CASSLLGAGDTQYF. CDR3 nucleotides: TGTGCCAGCAGCTTACTGGGAGCGGGGGATACGCAGTATTTT.

The chain couples TRBV5-6 to TRBJ2-3, with D hard to call. The ends were cut back, 4 bases at V and 8 bases at J, with 11 bases in the middle. Germline CDR1 SGHDT, CDR2 YYEEEE. CDR3 length: 12 residues. The CDR3 coding sequence is TGTGCCAGCAGCCCCCGGGTAGGTACGCAGTATTTT. Translated: CASSPRVGTQYF.

This clonotype was seen a single time. V and J are TRBV7-9 and TRBJ2-5, with TRBD2 matching over 7 bases. The CDR3 consists of 15 residues. In germline, CDR1 is SEHNR, CDR2 FQNEAQ (reference sequence). The V segment lost 3 bases and the J segment 2 bases; nucleotides outside the gene matches: 6. CDR3 coding DNA: TGTGCCAGCAGCTTCGGGGGGTGGGGGCAAGAGACCCAGTACTTC. It specifies CASSFGGWGQETQYF.

This clonotype was counted only a few times. V is TRBV6-2 or TRBV6-3 and J is TRBJ1-5, with 10 positions matching TRBD1. This CDR3 is built from 14 residues. Germline CDR1 and CDR2: MNHEY and SVGEGT. Trimming took 7 bases from V and 9 from J; bases not matched to a gene: 9. CDR3 region: CASKRDRGWGPQHF. CDR3 DNA sequence: TGTGCCAGCAAGAGGGACAGGGGCTGGGGGCCCCAGCATTTT.

The CDR3 nucleotides read TGCAGTGCCAGGGGGGGGAGCTCCTACAATGAGCAGTTCTTC. It translates to CSARGGSSYNEQFF. The rearrangement uses TRBV20-1 and TRBJ2-1; D tentatively reads TRBD1 or TRBD2 (7 bases each). CDR1 DFQATT and CDR2 SNEGSKA come from the germline V gene (reference sequence). V gave up 6 bases and J gave up 0 bases, with 12 bases separating them. The CDR3 consists of 14 residues.

The rearrangement links TRBV6-5 to TRBJ1-1; D is perhaps TRBD1 (6 bases). V dropped 2 bases and J dropped 8 bases, with 15 bases sitting between them. This CDR3 region has 14 residues. The V gene's germline CDR1 is MNHEY and CDR2 SVGAGI. CDR3 sequence (DNA): TGTGCCAGCAGTTACCCCGGACAGCTCAGGGAAGCTTTCTTT. The encoded protein is CASSYPGQLREAFF.

This clonotype occurred a few times. V and J are TRBV25-1 and TRBJ1-1, with 8 positions matching TRBD1. The V and J ends lost 4 bases and 0 bases, in that order; junction bases with no gene match: 10. Looked up from germline, CDR1 is MGHDK and CDR2 is SYGVNS. The CDR3 runs 17 residues. CDR3 sequence (DNA): TGTGCCAGCAGTGTCCACGGGACAGGTGTGGTGAACACTGAAGCTTTCTTT. Protein product: CASSVHGTGVVNTEAFF. Full variable domain (outside the CDR3, taken from reference TRBV25-1 and TRBJ1-1): EADIYQTPRYLVIGTGKKITLECSQTMGHDKMYWYQQDPGMELHLIHYSYGVNSTEKGDLSSESTVSRIRTEHFPLTLESARPSHTSQYLCASSVHGTGVVNTEAFFGQGTRLTVV.

The rearrangement joins TRBV11-2 to TRBJ2-5, with a possible D match to TRBD2 (6 bases). Trimming removed 0 bases at V and 5 bases at J, with 16 bases between. Germline CDR1 is SGHAT and CDR2 is FQNNGV. This CDR3 has 16 amino acids. The CDR3 nucleotides are TGTGCCAGCAGCTTAGAACGGGGAGTGGCGGGGGAGACCCAGTACTTC. Its translation is CASSLERGVAGETQYF.

V usage is TRBV6-2 or TRBV6-3 and J usage is TRBJ2-5, with D unresolved. Trimming took off 4 bases at V and 7 bases at J, with 10 bases between the two ends. Germline V gene sequence: CDR1 MNHEY, CDR2 SVGEGT. This CDR3 spans 12 amino acids. The CDR3 here is CASSCSIGTQYF. The CDR3 DNA reads TGTGCCAGCAGTTGCTCGATTGGGACCCAGTACTTC.

This clonotype was seen a few times. V gene TRBV6-1 combines with J gene TRBJ2-7; 7 bases line up with TRBD2. The CDR3 is 13 residues long. With 7 bases clipped from V and 2 bases from J, the junction kept 5 bases outside the gene matches. CDR1 is MNHNS and CDR2 is SASEGT in the germline V gene. Written as DNA, the CDR3 is TGTGCCAGCACCCCTAGCGGTACCTACGAGCAGTACTTC. Translated, it gives CASTPSGTYEQYF.

The chain couples TRBV11-3 to TRBJ2-5; no firm D call. V was shortened by 8 bases and J by 0 bases, with 16 bases between the two germline ends. The CDR3 is made up of 15 amino acids. Germline V lookup: CDR1 SGHNT, CDR2 YENEEA. CDR3 nucleotide sequence: TGTGCCAGCTCGCGGCGAGCGTCATACCAAGAGACCCAGTACTTC. This sequence encodes CASSRRASYQETQYF.

V and J are TRBV5-1 and TRBJ2-1, with 8 bases that match TRBD1. Losses at the gene ends were 0 bases for V and 2 bases for J; bases not matched to a gene: 4. The V gene's germline CDR1 is SGHRS and CDR2 YFSETQ. There are 16 residues in the CDR3. CDR3 in amino acids: CASSLGDRGPYNEQFF. CDR3 bases: TGCGCCAGCAGCTTGGGTGACAGGGGTCCCTACAATGAGCAGTTCTTC. Variable domain in full (rest from reference TRBV5-1 and TRBJ2-1): KAGVTQTPRYLIKTRGQQVTLSCSPISGHRSVSWYQQTPGQGLQFLFEYFSETQRNKGNFPGRFSGRQFSNSRSEMNVSTLELGDSALYLCASSLGDRGPYNEQFFGPGTRLTVL.

Only one count was recorded for this clonotype. The J gene is TRBJ1-2, the V gene TRBV18; TRBD1 is a possible D gene (6 bases). The CDR3 spans 13 residues. The ends were cut back, 6 bases at V and 3 bases at J, with 11 bases in the middle. The germline V gene encodes CDR1 KGHSH and CDR2 LQKENI. The CDR3 loop reads CASSPGQHYGYTF. The CDR3, as DNA: TGTGCCAGCTCCCCAGGACAGCACTATGGCTACACCTTC.

This clonotype was seen only a few times. The J gene is TRBJ2-7, the V gene TRBV4-1, with 13 nucleotides matching TRBD2. Germline CDR1 MGHRA, CDR2 YSYEKL. The CDR3 has 16 amino acids. J was trimmed by 2 bases and V by 3 bases; bases with no gene match: 4. The CDR3 is CASSQRTSGSPYEQYF. The DNA for the CDR3 is TGCGCCAGCAGCCAGAGGACTAGCGGGAGTCCCTACGAGCAGTACTTC.

This clonotype was observed a handful of times. The chain couples TRBV7-3 to TRBJ1-1, with no clear D. The V end lost 4 bases, the J end lost 5 bases, and 11 bases lay between the germline ends. Germline V gene data show CDR1 as SGHTA and CDR2 as FQGTGA. This CDR3 region has 13 residues. The CDR3 region is CASSSQAGTEAFF. CDR3 bases: TGTGCCAGCAGCTCCCAGGCGGGTACTGAAGCTTTCTTT.

V and J are TRBV6-1 and TRBJ1-2; D is unclear. The V gene lost 2 bases and the J gene lost 1 base, with 5 bases spanning the gap. CDR1 and CDR2 (germline): MNHNS, SASEGT. The CDR3 has 13 amino acids. The CDR3 sequence: CASSEQFNYGYTF. CDR3 in DNA: TGTGCCAGCAGTGAACAGTTTAACTATGGCTACACCTTC.

The chain joins TRBV2 to TRBJ1-1; D remains ambiguous. The CDR3 length is 14 residues. With 6 bases removed from V and 5 bases from J, the gap between germline ends came to 16 bases. Germline CDR1 SNHLY, CDR2 FYNNEI. This CDR3 reads CASSIAPGWTEAFF. The CDR3 DNA sequence: TGTGCCAGCAGCATAGCCCCGGGTTGGACTGAAGCTTTCTTT.

This clonotype was observed a handful of times. V gene TRBV5-4 combines with J gene TRBJ1-2; D unclear. Germline CDR1 reads SGHNT; CDR2 reads YYREEE (reference sequence). V lost 0 bases, J lost 2 bases, and 5 bases lay in between. The CDR3 spans 13 residues. DNA of the CDR3: TGTGCCAGCAGCTTGGACAGCAACTATGGCTACACCTTC. The encoded protein is CASSLDSNYGYTF.

The rearrangement joins TRBV2 to TRBJ2-5; no reliable D call. Trimming left V 5 bases short and J 2 bases short, with 15 bases between. The CDR3 extends over 15 amino acids. CDR1 and CDR2 from the germline V gene are SNHLY and FYNNEI. The chain's CDR3 is CASSREGQVQETQYF. CDR3 in DNA: TGTGCCAGCAGTCGAGAAGGGCAGGTTCAAGAGACCCAGTACTTC.